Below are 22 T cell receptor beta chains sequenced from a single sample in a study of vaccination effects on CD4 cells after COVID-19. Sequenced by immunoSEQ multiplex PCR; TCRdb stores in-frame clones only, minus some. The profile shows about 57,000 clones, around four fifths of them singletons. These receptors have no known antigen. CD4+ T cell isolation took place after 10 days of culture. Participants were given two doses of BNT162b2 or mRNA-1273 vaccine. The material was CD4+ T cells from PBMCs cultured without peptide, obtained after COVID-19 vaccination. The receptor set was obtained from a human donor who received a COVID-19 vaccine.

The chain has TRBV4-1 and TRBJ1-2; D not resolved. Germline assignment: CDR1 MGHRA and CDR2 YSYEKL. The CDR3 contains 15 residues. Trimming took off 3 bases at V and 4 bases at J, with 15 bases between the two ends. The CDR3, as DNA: TGCGCCAGCAGCCAGGAGTTCTCAACCATCTATGGCTACACCTTC. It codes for CASSQEFSTIYGYTF.

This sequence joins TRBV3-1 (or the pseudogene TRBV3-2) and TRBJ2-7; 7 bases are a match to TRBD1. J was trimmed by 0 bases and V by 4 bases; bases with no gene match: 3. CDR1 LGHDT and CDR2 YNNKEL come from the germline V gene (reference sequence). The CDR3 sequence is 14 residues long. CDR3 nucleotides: TGTGCCAGCAGCCGCGACAGGGTCTCCTACGAGCAGTACTTC. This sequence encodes CASSRDRVSYEQYF.

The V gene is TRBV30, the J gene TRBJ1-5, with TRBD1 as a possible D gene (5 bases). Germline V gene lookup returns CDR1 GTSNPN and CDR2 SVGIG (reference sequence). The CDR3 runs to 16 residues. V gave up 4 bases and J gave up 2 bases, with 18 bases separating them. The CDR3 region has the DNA TGTGCCTGGACAAGACCTGGGGGGATTGGCAATCAGCCCCAGCATTTT. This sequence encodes CAWTRPGGIGNQPQHF.

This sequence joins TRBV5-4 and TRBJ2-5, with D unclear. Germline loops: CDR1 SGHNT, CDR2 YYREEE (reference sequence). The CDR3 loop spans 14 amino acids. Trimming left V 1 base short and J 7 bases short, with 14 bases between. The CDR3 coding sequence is TGTGCCAGCAGCTTGTCTAACGGGCCGGGGACCCAGTACTTC. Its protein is CASSLSNGPGTQYF.

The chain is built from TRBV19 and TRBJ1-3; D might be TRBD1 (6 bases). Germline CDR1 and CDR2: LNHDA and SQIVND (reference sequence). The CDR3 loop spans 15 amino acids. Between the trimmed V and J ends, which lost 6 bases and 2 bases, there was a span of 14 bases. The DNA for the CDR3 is TGTGCCAGTAGACGAGACAGGCGGACTGGAAACACCATATATTTT. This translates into CASRRDRRTGNTIYF.

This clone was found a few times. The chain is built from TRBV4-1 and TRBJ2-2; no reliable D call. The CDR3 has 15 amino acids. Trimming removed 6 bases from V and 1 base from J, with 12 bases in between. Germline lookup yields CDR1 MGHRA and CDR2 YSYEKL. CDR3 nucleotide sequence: TGCGCCAGCAGAAAGGACGGCTTGAACACCGGGGAGCTGTTTTTT. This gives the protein CASRKDGLNTGELFF.

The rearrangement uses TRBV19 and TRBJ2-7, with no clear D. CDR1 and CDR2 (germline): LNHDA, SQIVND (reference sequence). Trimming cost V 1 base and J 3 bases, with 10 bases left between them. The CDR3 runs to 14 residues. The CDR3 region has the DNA TGTGCCAGTAGTATAGGCGTCGGAAACTACGAGCAGTACTTC. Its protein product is CASSIGVGNYEQYF. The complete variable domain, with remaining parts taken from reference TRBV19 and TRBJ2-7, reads DGGITQSPKYLFRKEGQNVTLSCEQNLNHDAMYWYRQDPGQGLRLIYYSQIVNDFQKGDIAEGYSVSREKKESFPLTVTSAQKNPTAFYLCASSIGVGNYEQYFGPGTRLTVT.

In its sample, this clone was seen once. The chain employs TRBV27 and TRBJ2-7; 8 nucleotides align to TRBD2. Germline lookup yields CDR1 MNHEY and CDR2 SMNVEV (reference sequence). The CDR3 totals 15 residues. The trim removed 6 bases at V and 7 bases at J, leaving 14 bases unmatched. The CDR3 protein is CASSRGGAGAGEQYF. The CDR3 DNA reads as TGTGCCAGCAGCCGAGGTGGAGCGGGAGCTGGTGAGCAGTACTTC.

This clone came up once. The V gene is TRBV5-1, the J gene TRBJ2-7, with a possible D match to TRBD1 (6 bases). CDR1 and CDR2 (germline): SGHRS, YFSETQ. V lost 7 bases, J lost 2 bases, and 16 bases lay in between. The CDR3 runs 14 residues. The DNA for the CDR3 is TGCGCCAGCCACCGGGACACTCCCCCCTACGAGCAGTACTTC. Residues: CASHRDTPPYEQYF.

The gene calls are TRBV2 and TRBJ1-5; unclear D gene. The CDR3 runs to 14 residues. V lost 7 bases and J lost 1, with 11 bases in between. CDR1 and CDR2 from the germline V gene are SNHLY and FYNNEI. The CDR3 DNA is TGTGCCAGCACGGGGTGGCCGAGCAATCAGCCCCAGCATTTT. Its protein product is CASTGWPSNQPQHF.

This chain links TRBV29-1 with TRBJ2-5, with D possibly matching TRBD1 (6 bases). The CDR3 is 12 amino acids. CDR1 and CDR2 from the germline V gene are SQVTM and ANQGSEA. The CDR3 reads CSKSQGQETQYF. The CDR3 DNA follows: TGCAGTAAGTCACAGGGTCAGGAGACCCAGTACTTC.

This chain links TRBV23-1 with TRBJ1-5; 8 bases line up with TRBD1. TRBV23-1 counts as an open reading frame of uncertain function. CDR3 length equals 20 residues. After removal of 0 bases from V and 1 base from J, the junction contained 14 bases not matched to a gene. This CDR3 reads CASSQSQGANCPKSNQPQHF. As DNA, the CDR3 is TGCGCCAGCAGTCAATCTCAGGGGGCGAATTGCCCTAAAAGCAATCAGCCCCAGCATTTT.

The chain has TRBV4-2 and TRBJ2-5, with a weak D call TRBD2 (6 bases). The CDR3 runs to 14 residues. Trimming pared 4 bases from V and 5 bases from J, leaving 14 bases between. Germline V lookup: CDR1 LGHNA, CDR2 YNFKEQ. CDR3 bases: TGTGCCAGCAGCCCACCGAACGCGGGGGAGACCCAGTACTTC. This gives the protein CASSPPNAGETQYF.

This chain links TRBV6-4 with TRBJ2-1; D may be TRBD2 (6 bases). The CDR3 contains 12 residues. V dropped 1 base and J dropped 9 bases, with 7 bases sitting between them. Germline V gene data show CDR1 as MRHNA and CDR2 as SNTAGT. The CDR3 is CASSDWRGEQFF. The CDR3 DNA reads TGTGCCAGCAGTGACTGGCGGGGTGAGCAGTTCTTC.

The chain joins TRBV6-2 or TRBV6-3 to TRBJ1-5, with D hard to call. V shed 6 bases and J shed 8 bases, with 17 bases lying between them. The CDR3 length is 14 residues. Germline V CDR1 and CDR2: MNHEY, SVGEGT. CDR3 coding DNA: TGTGCCAGCAGCCCCGGACCCCACGGGGAGCCCCAGCATTTT. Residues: CASSPGPHGEPQHF.

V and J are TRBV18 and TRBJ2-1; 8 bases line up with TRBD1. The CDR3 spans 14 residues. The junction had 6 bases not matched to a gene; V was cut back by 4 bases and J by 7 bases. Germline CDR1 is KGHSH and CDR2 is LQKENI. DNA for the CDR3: TGTGCCAGCTCACTCCAGGGGGCTCGGAATGAGCAGTTCTTC. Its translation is CASSLQGARNEQFF.

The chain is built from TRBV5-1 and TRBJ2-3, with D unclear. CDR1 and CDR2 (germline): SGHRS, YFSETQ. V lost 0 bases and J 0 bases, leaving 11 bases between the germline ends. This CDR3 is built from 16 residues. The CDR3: CASSLVLAESTDTQYF. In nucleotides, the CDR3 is TGCGCCAGCAGCTTGGTATTGGCCGAAAGCACAGATACGCAGTATTTT.

Written as DNA, the CDR3 is TGTGCCAGCAGCTCACAGGCGCTCCATAACTATGGCTACACCTTC. Translated: CASSSQALHNYGYTF. The chain is built from TRBV7-9 and TRBJ1-2, with a weak D call TRBD1 (5 bases). This CDR3 is built from 15 residues. Trimming removed 4 bases from V and 1 base from J, with 13 bases in between. CDR1 is SEHNR and CDR2 is FQNEAQ in the germline V gene (reference sequence).

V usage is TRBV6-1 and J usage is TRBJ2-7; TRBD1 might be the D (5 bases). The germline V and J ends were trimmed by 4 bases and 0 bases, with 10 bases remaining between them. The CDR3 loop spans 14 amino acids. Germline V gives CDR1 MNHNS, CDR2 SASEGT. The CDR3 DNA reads TGTGCCAGCAGTGGGGCAGGGCCCTCCTACGAGCAGTACTTC. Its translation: CASSGAGPSYEQYF.

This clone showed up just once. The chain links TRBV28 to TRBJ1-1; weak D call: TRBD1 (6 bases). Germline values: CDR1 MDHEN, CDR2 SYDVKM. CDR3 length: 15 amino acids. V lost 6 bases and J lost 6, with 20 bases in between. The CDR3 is CASSPQDRELSEAFF. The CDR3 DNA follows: TGTGCCAGCAGCCCCCAGGACAGAGAACTGTCTGAAGCTTTCTTT.

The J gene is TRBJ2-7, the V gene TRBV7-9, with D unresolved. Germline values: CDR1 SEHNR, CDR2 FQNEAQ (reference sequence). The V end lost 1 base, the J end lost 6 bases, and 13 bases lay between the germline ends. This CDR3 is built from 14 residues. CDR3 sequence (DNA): TGTGCCAGCAGCTTAGGCAACACCTTACCCGAGCAGTACTTC. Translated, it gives CASSLGNTLPEQYF.

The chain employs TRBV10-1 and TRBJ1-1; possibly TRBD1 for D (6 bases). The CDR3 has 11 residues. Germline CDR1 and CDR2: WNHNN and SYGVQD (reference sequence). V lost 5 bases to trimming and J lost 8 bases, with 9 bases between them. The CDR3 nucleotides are TGCGCCAGCAGTCAACAGGGAGAAGCTTTCTTT. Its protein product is CASSQQGEAFF.